This T cell receptor beta chain originates from a study of molecular identifiers for immune sequencing clone quantification (dated by TCRdb to between 2018 and 2020). Notes on the research overall: For a replicate experiment, RNA from about 21,000 or 97,000 naive CD8 T cells was divided into five aliquots, of which four were sequenced. This methods study benchmarked molecular-identifier clustering-based TCR repertoire sequencing (MIDCIRS) and TCR RNA copy counting, using CD8 T cells to do so. The research as a whole found: Spiked-in Jurkat TCR RNA equivalent to a single cell was reported to be detectable even among approximately 900,000 naive CD8 T cells. In CMV-specific effector cells, clones with more than 20 RNA copies contained over 97% of molecules, whereas in naive cells such clones contained under 1% of molecules. The naive libraries included spiked-in Jurkat TCR RNA (10 copies' worth), and this RNA is not part of the donor repertoire. When barcode sub-clustering was left out, chimeric consensus sequences inflated TCR diversity, with chimeras reaching as high as 47%. Highly expanded clone sizes could be underestimated if identical TCR molecules share a barcode. Around 2.8 recovered TCR RNA copies per cell were obtained by modeling, versus roughly 10 by digital PCR, implying a capture efficiency of around 28%.

This clonotype was detected a few times. Its antigen is unknown. No clone much larger than this one lies a single base away; base qualities are absent. The method was PCR. The reads were generated on a NextSeq 500. Bulk TCR libraries were generated as previously described, with the TCR primers listed in Table S5 used. Purification of total RNA was performed with the Qiagen AllPrep DNA/RNA kit. Before analysis, reads from multiple sequencing runs of one library were combined. In the original analysis: Reads were retained only if the reads had an exact TCR constant sequence, and the retained reads were trimmed to 150 nt and grouped according to their 12-nt molecular barcodes. Reads in each barcode group were sub-clustered using a 15% Levenshtein threshold, and a quality-weighted consensus sequence was built for each RNA molecule. Non-functional sequences were discarded, and so were lower-count sequences lying one edit away from another sequence. On the basis of fitting two negative binomial distributions, barcode sub-clusters with fewer than 20% of the maximum read count were discarded. TCRdb handled the public reads itself, with Q25 trimming in fastp and clone calling in MiXCR, and kept productive beta chains. Every entry covers one CDR3 protein and lists the most common genes and DNA from its rows. The V and J calls and clone size come from TCRdb's table, not from the authors' own analysis. The sample table contains some 680,000 distinct CDR3 sequences; only one count was recorded for roughly 27% of them. The ten largest make up about 0.81% of the sample.

Libraries of naive CD8 T cells were built from around 20,000 to 1,000,000 sorted cells, with 10%, 30% or 50% of the purified RNA used. Naive CD8 T cells were FACS-sorted as CD8+CD4-CCR7+CD45RA+ on a BD FACSAria II into RLT Plus buffer. To test detection sensitivity, Jurkat RNA equivalent to more than 8 TCR copies was spiked into samples of roughly 19,000-1,000,000 naive CD8 T cells. CD8 T cells were enriched using RosetteSep CD8+ T Cell Enrichment Cocktail and Ficoll-Paque, and the enriched cells then underwent ACK red cell lysis. The receptor comes from a human donor in good health. Some libraries in this study had Jurkat cell RNA spiked in. Sequenced sample: naive CD8+ T cells from blood, with Jurkat cell RNA spiked in. The cell subset or site label here, explained by the study, means: FACS-sorted CD8+CD4-CCR7+CD45RA+ naive T cells.

The CDR3 in this case is CASRILDSYNEQFF. The DNA sequence reads TGTGCCAGCAGGATCCTCGACAGCTACAATGAGCAGTTCTTC. This chain joins TRBV27 to TRBJ2-1; TRBD1 is a weak D gene call, 5 bases matching. The CDR3, cysteine through phenylalanine, is 14 amino acids long. The retained sequence is limited to the CDR3, 42 bases, with the frame set at the first base. CDR1 and CDR2 were assigned from the germline V gene (reference sequence) as MNHEY and SMNVEV. Trimming at the junction amounts to 6 bases on V and 3 bases on J, and the germline ends lie 12 bases apart.